The 4 T cell receptor beta chains below were found in one sample sequenced in a study of blood T cell repertoires in COVID-19 (dated by TCRdb to the early 2020s). To prepare the library, the immunoSEQ multiplex PCR assay was applied. Drawn from immuneACCESS, this table holds only the in-frame rearrangements with V and J called that TCRdb kept. Clones are partly lost; checked studies trace under half to an unresolved V gene and leave the rest unexplained. This sample gives approximately 150,000 clones in total; 80% to 90% of them show up just once. Of the sample, 3% to 4.5% falls within the top ten clones. The sample taken for sequencing was peripheral blood. The receptors were sampled from a woman aged 60 to 75 who had recovered from COVID-19.

The chain links TRBV6-5 to TRBJ1-2; the D is unclear. The CDR3 loop spans 16 amino acids. Looked up from germline, CDR1 is MNHEY and CDR2 is SVGAGI. Trimming took off 0 bases at V and 2 bases at J, with 13 bases between the two ends. Here the CDR3 DNA reads TGTGCCAGCAGTTACTCGCGGAGGACTATAAACTATGGCTACACCTTC. Protein product: CASSYSRRTINYGYTF.

The chain is built from TRBV9 and TRBJ2-7; 9 nucleotides match TRBD1. From germline, CDR1 is SGDLS and CDR2 YYNGEE. The CDR3 length is 15 residues. J gave up 3 bases and V 2 bases, and 6 bases lay outside the gene matches. As DNA, the CDR3 is TGTGCCAGCAGCGTGGGGAACAGGGGGCTCTACGAGCAGTACTTC. Its protein product is CASSVGNRGLYEQYF. Combining the CDR3 with reference TRBV9 and TRBJ2-7 gives the whole variable domain DSGVTQTPKHLITATGQRVTLRCSPRSGDLSVYWYQQSLDQGLQFLIQYYNGEERAKGNILERFSAQQFPDLHSELNLSSLELGDSALYFCASSVGNRGLYEQYFGPGTRLTVT.

The chain employs TRBV4-1 and TRBJ2-7; no clear D. The CDR3 contains 15 residues. The germline V gene encodes CDR1 MGHRA and CDR2 YSYEKL. V was pared by 1 base and J by 2 bases, with 12 bases between. The CDR3 bases are TGCGCCAGCAGCCAAGTTGGCGGCAGAACCTACGAGCAGTACTTC. It specifies CASSQVGGRTYEQYF.

This chain links TRBV24-1 with TRBJ2-7, with 8 bases that match TRBD1. The CDR3 totals 15 residues. Germline CDR1 reads KGHDR; CDR2 reads SFDVKD. V shed 3 bases, J shed 3 bases, and the junction held 6 bases outside the gene matches. CDR3 sequence (DNA): TGTGCCACCAGTGATACAGGGGGTGAGTACTACGAGCAGTACTTC. Its translation: CATSDTGGEYYEQYF.